This is a list of T cell receptor beta chains from one sample in a study of CD8 T cells in Susac syndrome. TCRdb independently ran MiXCR on the immunoSEQ multiplex PCR reads; one entry per CDR3 protein. This repertoire shows 95,000 to 150,000 distinct CDR3 sequences, just over 95% found once; its top ten account for over 0.12%. Specimen: CD4+ T cells from PBMCs. Receptors originate from a human donor with Susac syndrome. CDR3s include the opening cysteine and the closing phenylalanine or tryptophan. Fields, in order: D gene, J gene, clone size, V gene, CDR3 DNA, CDR3 protein. A D gene is named only where the DNA matches it firmly. Some rows mark clone size as missing; the rest say once, few, many or name a class of expanded clone.

NA TRBJ1-1 NA TRBV30 TGTGCCTGGATGAGGCAGCTGAACACTGAAGCTTTCTTT CAWMRQLNTEAFF
TRBD2 TRBJ2-1 few TRBV28 TGTGCCAGCAGGACTAGCGGGAGAAATGAGCAGTTCTTC CASRTSGRNEQFF
TRBD1 TRBJ1-2 NA TRBV2 TGTGCCAGCAGCTCGGGAGTGGACAGGAGCTATGGCTACACCTTC CASSSGVDRSYGYTF
TRBD2 TRBJ2-1 NA TRBV29-1 TGCAGCGTTGAAACAGCGGGAGGGAGAGGCTACAATGAGCAGTTCTTC CSVETAGGRGYNEQFF
NA TRBJ2-7 NA TRBV3-1 TGTGCCAGCAGCCCCTTCCCGGGCACCTACGAGCAGTACTTC CASSPFPGTYEQYF
NA TRBJ2-5 once TRBV29-1 TGCAGCGTCGGGACCTCTGATACGGGCTGGACCCAGTACTTC CSVGTSDTGWTQYF
TRBD1 TRBJ2-5 NA TRBV2 TGTGCCAGCAGTTACAGGGGGCCGGGAGAGACCCAGTACTTC CASSYRGPGETQYF
TRBD1 TRBJ2-5 NA TRBV29-1 TGCAGCGGTAACCAGGGGGTTGGGGAGACCCAGTACTTC CSGNQGVGETQYF
NA TRBJ2-1 NA TRBV6-5 TGTGCCAGCTCAGCCCCGGGACAACAGGCGCAGTTCTTC CASSAPGQQAQFF
TRBD1 TRBJ1-5 NA TRBV12-3/TRBV12-4 TGTGCCAGCAGGAAATCAGGGGGCCAGCCCCAGCATTTT CASRKSGGQPQHF
NA TRBJ2-1 NA TRBV24-1 TGTGCCACCGGGGGGAGGGGGCAAGACAATGAGCAGTTCTTC CATGGRGQDNEQFF
NA TRBJ2-3 NA TRBV29-1 TGCAGCTTCCGGGCGGATACGCAGTATTTT CSFRADTQYF